This is a list of T cell receptor beta chains from one sample in a study of cytomegalovirus exposure and HLA in healthy donors. Some clones are missing from TCRdb's copy, which holds only in-frame ones; the method was immunoSEQ multiplex PCR. The table has some 100,000 clones, 65% to 75% seen once; the top ten hold about 14%. The sequencing sample was made of PBMCs. All receptors come from a woman aged 70 to 79 in good health and CMV-seropositive. The CDR3 runs from the conserved cysteine through the conserved F or W. A D gene is named only where the DNA matches it firmly. Only some rows state a clone size, as once, few, many or a class for expanded clones.

v_call	d_call	j_call	clone_size	cdr3_aa	cdr3_nt
TRBV5-1	TRBD1	TRBJ1-1	.	CASSLQGALTEAFF	TGCGCCAGCAGCTTACAGGGGGCCTTAACTGAAGCTTTCTTT
TRBV6-5	.	TRBJ2-7	.	CANRQSSYEQYF	TGTGCCAACAGGCAGTCGTCATACGAGCAGTACTTC
TRBV7-8	TRBD1	TRBJ1-5	.	CASSPTGGSQPQHF	TGTGCCAGCAGCCCCACAGGGGGATCACAGCCCCAGCATTTT
TRBV2	TRBD2	TRBJ2-5	few	CASTGTRGETQYF	TGTGCCAGCACGGGGACTAGAGGAGAGACCCAGTACTTC
TRBV5-6	TRBD1	TRBJ1-1	.	CASSLGQGTTEAFF	TGTGCCAGCAGCTTAGGACAGGGGACCACTGAAGCTTTCTTT
TRBV5-6	.	TRBJ1-4	.	CASSLGAREKLFF	TGTGCCAGCAGCTTGGGGGCCAGAGAAAAACTGTTTTTT
TRBV5-8	TRBD1	TRBJ2-2	.	CASSARDRGPGELFF	TGTGCCAGCAGCGCCAGGGACAGGGGCCCCGGGGAGCTGTTTTTT
TRBV11-2	TRBD1	TRBJ1-3	.	CASSLWSWGQGAGDTIYF	TGTGCCAGCAGCTTATGGTCCTGGGGACAGGGGGCTGGAGACACCATATATTTT
TRBV10-3	.	TRBJ1-1	few	CAIRSRQMNTEAFF	TGTGCCATCAGGTCCAGGCAGATGAACACTGAAGCTTTCTTT
TRBV5-4	TRBD2	TRBJ2-4	.	CASSLDSGTTAIAKNIQYF	TGTGCCAGCAGCTTGGATAGCGGGACAACAGCTATAGCCAAAAACATTCAGTACTTC
TRBV6-6	.	TRBJ1-5	.	CASSYSTSRQPQHF	TGTGCCAGCAGTTACTCGACTTCCCGACAGCCCCAGCATTTT
TRBV27	TRBD2	TRBJ2-7	.	CASSLRLGLAEQYEQYF	TGTGCCAGCAGTTTACGCTTGGGACTAGCGGAACAGTACGAGCAGTACTTC
TRBV7-3	.	TRBJ1-3	.	CASSITGSSGNTIYF	TGTGCCAGCAGCATTACAGGGTCCTCTGGAAACACCATATATTTT
TRBV7-2	.	TRBJ1-3	once	CASSQGPPGGNTIYF	TGTGCCAGCAGCCAGGGGCCTCCAGGGGGAAACACCATATATTTT
TRBV11-1	TRBD1	TRBJ2-5	.	CASSPGQEETQYF	TGTGCCAGCAGCCCAGGACAGGAAGAGACCCAGTACTTC
TRBV6-1	TRBD1	TRBJ2-2	.	CASSGTGANTGELFF	TGTGCCAGCAGTGGGACAGGGGCGAACACCGGGGAGCTGTTTTTT
TRBV27	TRBD1	TRBJ1-5	.	CASSLLSAAGGQPQHF	TGTGCCAGCAGTTTACTGTCGGCAGCAGGGGGTCAGCCCCAGCATTTT
TRBV2	.	TRBJ2-3	.	CASQEGSTDTQYF	TGTGCCAGCCAGGAGGGGTCCACAGATACGCAGTATTTT
TRBV19	.	TRBJ2-2	.	CASSSSRLYTGELFF	TGTGCCAGTAGTTCCTCTCGACTGTACACCGGGGAGCTGTTTTTT
TRBV19	.	TRBJ1-5	few	CASSLGGAGRFQPQHF	TGTGCCAGTAGTCTGGGTGGAGCAGGGCGGTTCCAGCCCCAGCATTTT
TRBV2	.	TRBJ2-3	.	CASSPRQVGTDTQYF	TGTGCCAGCAGTCCCCGGCAGGTTGGCACAGATACGCAGTATTTT
TRBV7-2	.	TRBJ2-2	.	CASSRQGGNTGELFF	TGTGCCAGCAGCAGACAGGGAGGGAACACCGGGGAGCTGTTTTTT
TRBV6-6	.	TRBJ1-2	.	CASSYRHGLGYTF	TGTGCCAGCAGTTACAGACACGGTTTGGGCTACACCTTC
TRBV4-1	TRBD1	TRBJ1-6	.	CASSLDQGGVNSPLHF	TGCGCCAGCAGCCTCGACCAAGGGGGCGTTAATTCACCCCTCCACTTT
TRBV5-5	.	TRBJ1-2	.	CASSLPGANYGYTF	TGTGCCAGCAGCCTACCCGGAGCTAACTATGGCTACACCTTC
TRBV7-3	TRBD2	TRBJ2-1	once	CASSLSGTSGGAGYEQFF	TGTGCCAGCAGCTTATCCGGGACTAGCGGGGGGGCAGGTTATGAGCAGTTCTTC
TRBV6-1	.	TRBJ2-7	.	CASSAARGAYEQYF	TGTGCCAGCAGTGCTGCTCGGGGAGCCTACGAGCAGTACTTC
TRBV15	.	TRBJ2-2	.	CATSRGTATNTGELFF	TGTGCCACCAGCAGAGGCACAGCCACGAACACCGGGGAGCTGTTTTTT
TRBV11-2	.	TRBJ2-7	once	CASSNRGTSSYEQYF	TGTGCCAGCAGCAATAGGGGGACGAGCTCCTACGAGCAGTACTTC
TRBV29-1	TRBD2	TRBJ2-1	.	CSVEGAPGLDAYEQFF	TGCAGCGTTGAAGGTGCCCCGGGACTAGATGCGTATGAGCAGTTCTTC
TRBV2	TRBD2	TRBJ2-3	once	CASSRRASGRAPTDTQYF	TGTGCCAGCAGTAGGCGAGCTAGCGGGAGGGCCCCCACAGATACGCAGTATTTT
TRBV19	TRBD1	TRBJ1-2	once	CASSTRQGPTYGYTF	TGTGCCAGTAGTACTCGACAGGGGCCCACATATGGCTACACCTTC
TRBV4-1	.	TRBJ1-5	few	CASSQGGGGNQPQHF	TGCGCCAGCAGCCAAGGCGGGGGCGGCAATCAGCCCCAGCATTTT
TRBV7-9	TRBD1	TRBJ1-1	few	CASSIRDSKDEAFF	TGTGCCAGCAGTATCCGGGACAGCAAGGATGAAGCTTTCTTT
TRBV5-4	.	TRBJ2-7	.	CASSPLQGTPTEQYF	TGTGCCAGCAGTCCTTTACAGGGGACTCCTACGGAGCAGTACTTC
TRBV30	.	TRBJ1-5	.	CAWGGAGQPQHF	TGTGCCTGGGGGGGGGCCGGTCAGCCCCAGCATTTT